The entry below gives a single TCR beta chain sequence along with its context. The antigen is unknown. The junction differs from germline at one of its ends, possibly a read error. From germline, CDR1 is MNHNS and CDR2 SASEGT. This CDR3 region has 14 residues. These data are taken from a study of tumor and adjacent non-tumor tissue in lung cancer. The library came from three nested PCR rounds adapted from ARM-PCR protocols. TCRdb fed the multiplex PCR reads into MiXCR, producing one record per CDR3 protein. The sample contains under 150,000 distinct CDR3 sequences, approximately 66% of which appear only once. RNA was extracted from bulk tissue without any cell sorting. Broader study findings: Top 100 clones took a larger repertoire share in normal lung.

The rearrangement joins TRBV6-1 to TRBJ1-2, with TRBD1 identical over 8 bases. This sequence originates from a man between 60 and 75 years old with small cell lung cancer. The sequenced sample was lung tumor tissue. The CDR3, as DNA: TGTGTCAGCAGTGAAGCAGGGGGCAACTATGGCTACACCTTC. Encoded protein: CVSSEAGGNYGYTF.